These T cell receptor beta chains were read from a single sample in a study of early T cells in non-severe SARS-CoV-2 infection. Each CDR3 protein gets one entry after TCRdb re-called the 5' RACE reads with MiXCR. The sample consists of fewer than 80,000 distinct CDR3 sequences, approximately 9.2% of them appearing once. The specimen was whole blood, collected at baseline. The receptors stem from an adult who was a healthcare worker with PCR-confirmed SARS-CoV-2 infection or an uninfected control (not recorded which). The conserved cysteine and the conserved F or W are not part of the CDR3 here. Each record gives: clone size, V gene, CDR3 protein. Clone size is not always given. Where it is, it says once, few, many or a class for expanded clones.

size: many
V: TRBV5-4
CDR3: ASSLATGQGADTQY

size: -
V: TRBV7-8
CDR3: ASSFYRVESPLH

size: many
V: TRBV6-1
CDR3: ASSDRLGSGDIDTGELF

size: few
V: TRBV20-1
CDR3: SARRSSYEQY

size: many
V: TRBV9
CDR3: ASSLAGETDTQY

size: -
V: TRBV10-3
CDR3: AISESLAAYEQY

size: many
V: TRBV7-2
CDR3: ASSRVFTRTVRKDEQF

size: -
V: TRBV7-9
CDR3: ASSLNQGSGELF

size: few
V: TRBV10-1
CDR3: ASRPHQETQY

size: many
V: TRBV12-3/TRBV12-4
CDR3: ASTPQGSTSYEQY

size: many
V: TRBV3-1
CDR3: ASSRRLRDEQY

size: many
V: TRBV7-2
CDR3: ASSPGLATDTQY

size: -
V: TRBV5-6
CDR3: ASSLLAAYNEQF

size: many
V: TRBV28
CDR3: ASREDQNEQF

size: few
V: TRBV5-1
CDR3: ASSWGAQETQY

size: -
V: TRBV18
CDR3: ASSSMTNTDTQY

size: many
V: TRBV18
CDR3: ASSPSVASTDTQY

size: many
V: TRBV11-2
CDR3: ASSEGATGPVETQY

size: few
V: TRBV20-1
CDR3: SVDSPEKLF

size: few
V: TRBV5-1
CDR3: ASSLRTSGSDNEQF

size: -
V: TRBV20-1
CDR3: SARDGSLGLAGGFAYEQY